This T cell receptor beta chain appears in the sequencing data of a study of blood T cell repertoires in COVID-19. Background on the study: T cells, B-cell-depleted T cells, or PBMCs supplied cDNA or gDNA.

In the study's own analysis: The assay estimated nucleated cells by amplifying reference gene primers. Profiled with immunoSEQ multiplex PCR; TCRdb holds only in-frame clones, not every one. The V and J calls and clone size are taken from that table; D and trimming were inferred from the DNA. This sample has hundreds of thousands of clones, with around 86% found just once. V was clipped by 1 base and J by 3 bases, with 7 bases between them. Germline V lookup: CDR1 SGHNT, CDR2 YYREEE (reference sequence). The CDR3 has 13 residues. The chain is built from TRBV5-4 and TRBJ1-2; D is undetermined. The sample comprised peripheral blood. This clonotype was obtained from a man in his 70s with acute or convalescent COVID-19. CDR3: CASSLPEHYGYTF. In nucleotides, the CDR3 is TGTGCCAGCAGCTTGCCGGAGCACTATGGCTACACCTTC. The variable domain in full, with the rest retrieved from reference TRBV5-4 and TRBJ1-2, is ETGVTQSPTHLIKTRGQQVTLRCSSQSGHNTVSWYQQALGQGPQFIFQYYREEENGRGNFPPRFSGLQFPNYSSELNVNALELDDSALYLCASSLPEHYGYTFGSGTRLTVV.